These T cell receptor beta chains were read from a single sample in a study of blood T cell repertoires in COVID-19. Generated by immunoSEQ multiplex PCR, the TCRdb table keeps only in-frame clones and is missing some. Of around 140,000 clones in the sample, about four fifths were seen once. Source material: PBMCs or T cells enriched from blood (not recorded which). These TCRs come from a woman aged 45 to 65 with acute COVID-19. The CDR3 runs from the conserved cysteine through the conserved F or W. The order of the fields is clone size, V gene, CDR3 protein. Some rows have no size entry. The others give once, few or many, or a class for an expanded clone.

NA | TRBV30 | CAWSVGPLAQRAIYF
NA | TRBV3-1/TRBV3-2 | CASSHGLGYTF
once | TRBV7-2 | CASSSDGTGLKPQHF
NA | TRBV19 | CASRTGVINQPQHF
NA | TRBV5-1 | CASSLDIYGYTF
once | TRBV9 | CASSLAGSTDTQYF
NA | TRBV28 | CASSLSPPLYEQYF
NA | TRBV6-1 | CASSDTGGNSGNTIYF
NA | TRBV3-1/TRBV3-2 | CASSQVDGGTGGGNQPQHF
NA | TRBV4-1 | CASSQVTLAGAGELFF
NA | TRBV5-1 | CASSLTAQGAFANEKLFF
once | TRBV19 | CASSILDVSGTLFTDTQYF
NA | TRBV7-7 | CASSLRDRANGYTF
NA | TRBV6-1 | CASSEGRYSGNTIYF
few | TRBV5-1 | CASSLAVQAGELFF
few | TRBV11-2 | CASSTRTGGSYEQYF
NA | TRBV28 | CASSLEGEGVHEQYF
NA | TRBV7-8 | CASSNLRDRGNSPLHF
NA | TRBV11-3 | CASSYNSGSGTYEQYF
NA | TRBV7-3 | CASSLDRGKDEQYF
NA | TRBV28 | CASSLGLAPYEQYF
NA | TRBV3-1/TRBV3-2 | CASSHPILASKETQYF
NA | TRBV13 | CASSFRATGELFF
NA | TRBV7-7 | CASSNRLAGAGELFF
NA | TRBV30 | CAWSGGQGGYTF
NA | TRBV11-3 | CASSSTGTVNTEAFF
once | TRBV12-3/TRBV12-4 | CASSFQASTEAFF
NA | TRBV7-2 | CASSRGGSYEQYF
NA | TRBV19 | CASSISGDQPQHF
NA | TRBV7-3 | CASSFFSDGELFF
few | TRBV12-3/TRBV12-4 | CASSTGQGVGYTF
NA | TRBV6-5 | CASTPGETDTQYF
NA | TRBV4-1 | CASSQARELGLGTEAFF
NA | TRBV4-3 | CASSQDVGRYEQYF
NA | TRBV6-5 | CASKRGLETQYF
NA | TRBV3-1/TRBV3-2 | CASSQDLVRGVAFF
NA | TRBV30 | CAWSLGLSGNTIYF
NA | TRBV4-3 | CASSPRDRVTDTQYF
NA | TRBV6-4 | CASPLPGRRYSYNEQFF
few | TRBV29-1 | CSVHRDREGDGYTF
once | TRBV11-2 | CASSFVGAAGANVLTF
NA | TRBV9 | CASSALAGDASDTQYF
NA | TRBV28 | CASRPGQRDTGELFF
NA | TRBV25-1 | CASSGAGLGTDTQYF
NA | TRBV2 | CASRGQGTSGRRAYINEQFF
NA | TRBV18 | CASKSGLNTEAFF
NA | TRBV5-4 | CASTSERGIGYTF
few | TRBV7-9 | CASSLALPGDSPLHF
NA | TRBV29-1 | CSVEGEFGTGPLISYNEQFF
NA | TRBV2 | CASLQDSGNTIYF
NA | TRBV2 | CASSYSSVLTF
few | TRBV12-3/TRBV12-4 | CASSVLRGGELFF